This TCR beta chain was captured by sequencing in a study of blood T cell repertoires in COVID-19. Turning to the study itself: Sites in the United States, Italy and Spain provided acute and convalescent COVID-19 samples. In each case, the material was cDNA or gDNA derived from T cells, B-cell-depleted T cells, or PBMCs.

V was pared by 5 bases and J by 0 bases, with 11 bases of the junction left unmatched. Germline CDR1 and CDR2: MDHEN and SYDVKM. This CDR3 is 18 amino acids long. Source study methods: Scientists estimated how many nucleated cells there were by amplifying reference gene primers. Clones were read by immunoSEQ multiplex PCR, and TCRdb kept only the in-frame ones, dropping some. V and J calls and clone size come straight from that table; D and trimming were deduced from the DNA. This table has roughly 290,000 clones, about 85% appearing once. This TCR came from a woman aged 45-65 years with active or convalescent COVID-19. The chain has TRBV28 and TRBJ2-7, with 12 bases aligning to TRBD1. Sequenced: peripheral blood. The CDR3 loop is CASSRGTGGPVSSYEQYF. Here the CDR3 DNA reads TGTGCCAGCAGTCGAGGGACAGGGGGCCCCGTTAGCTCCTACGAGCAGTACTTC.